This T cell receptor (beta chain) came from a study of T cell responses to AZD1222 COVID-19 vaccine. Generated by immunoSEQ multiplex PCR, the TCRdb table keeps only in-frame clones and is missing some. The sample shows around 170,000 clones, nearly 95% of them seen only once. This CDR3 spans 16 amino acids. This receptor was identified in an adult who received the AZD1222 COVID-19 vaccine. The sequences come from peripheral blood, collected 28 days after the second AZD1222 dose. The rearrangement joins TRBV21-1 to TRBJ2-1; the table assigns TRBD2, which was not confirmed against the DNA. TRBV21-1 is a pseudogene. This chain's CDR3 is CASSKVQRGDYNEQFF. Here the CDR3 DNA reads TGTGCCAGCAGCAAAGTCCAGCGGGGGGACTACAATGAGCAGTTCTTC.